This T cell receptor (beta chain) was sequenced in a study of blood T cell repertoires in COVID-19. Across the study: Collection of acute and convalescent COVID-19 samples took place in the United States, Italy and Spain. In each case, the material was cDNA or gDNA derived from T cells, B-cell-depleted T cells, or PBMCs.

As processed by the authors: Amplifying reference gene primers gave estimates of nucleated cell counts. Measured with immunoSEQ multiplex PCR; TCRdb has only the in-frame clones, and not every one. That table furnishes V, J and clone size, whereas the DNA furnished D and trimming. The sample shows 150,000 to 200,000 clones, 80% to 95% of them seen only once. The CDR3 extends over 14 amino acids. V was pared by 8 bases and J by 16 bases, with 24 bases between. In germline, CDR1 is SNHLY, CDR2 FYNNEI. The chain uses TRBV2 and TRBJ1-6; D is unresolved. The sample comprised peripheral blood. This receptor was identified in a woman aged 55-70 years with COVID-19, enrolled during active disease. CDR3 DNA: TGTGCCAGCTCCTCGAGAGGCAGTCCCCATCCTCTCCACTTT. It translates to CASSSRGSPHPLHF.